This note documents a single T cell receptor (beta chain) sequence. What it recognizes is unknown. This entry comes from a study of graft-versus-host responses after intestinal transplantation. Trimming took off 6 bases at V and 8 bases at J, with 14 bases between the two ends. The CDR3 has 13 residues. Per germline, CDR1 LNHDA and CDR2 SQIVND (reference sequence). Here immunoSEQ multiplex PCR was the method, and the copy in TCRdb shows in-frame clones only, minus some. The sample holds about 93,000 clones; 90% to 95% are singletons and the top ten take 0.45% to 0.6%. The V call is TRBV19, the J call TRBJ2-1; TRBD2 might be the D (6 bases). The material was unstimulated CD8+ T cells sorted from spleen or lymph node cells, obtained before intestinal transplant. The sequence was collected from a human donor who received an intestinal transplant. The CDR3 DNA follows: TGTGCCAGTAGACCTCCTAGCGAATATGAGCAGTTCTTC. Protein: CASRPPSEYEQFF.